This TCR beta chain was found in a study of graft-versus-host responses after intestinal transplantation. About the research overall: Multivisceral, liver-intestinal, or isolated intestinal transplants were performed in recipients. Study-wide results and limits: Ileal or blood samples showed some GvH clones first, and such clones were also found in recipient marrow.

Per the germline V gene, CDR1 is LGHNA and CDR2 is YNFKEQ. The CDR3 is made up of 16 amino acids. V was pared by 3 bases and J by 2 bases, with 8 bases of the junction left unmatched. As concerns this clone: Its specificity is unknown.

Libraries were prepared by immunoSEQ multiplex PCR; TCRdb keeps only in-frame clonotypes and omits some of them. The sample has approximately 99,000 clones; under 95% are singletons. This TCR derives from a human donor who was the organ donor for an intestinal transplant. The sample consisted of unstimulated CD8+ T cells sorted from spleen or lymph node cells, taken before transplant. The V gene is TRBV4-2, the J gene TRBJ2-7; 9 bases fit TRBD2. CDR3: CASSQALAGDPYEQYF. The CDR3 region has the DNA TGTGCCAGCAGCCAGGCCTTAGCGGGGGACCCCTACGAGCAGTACTTC.